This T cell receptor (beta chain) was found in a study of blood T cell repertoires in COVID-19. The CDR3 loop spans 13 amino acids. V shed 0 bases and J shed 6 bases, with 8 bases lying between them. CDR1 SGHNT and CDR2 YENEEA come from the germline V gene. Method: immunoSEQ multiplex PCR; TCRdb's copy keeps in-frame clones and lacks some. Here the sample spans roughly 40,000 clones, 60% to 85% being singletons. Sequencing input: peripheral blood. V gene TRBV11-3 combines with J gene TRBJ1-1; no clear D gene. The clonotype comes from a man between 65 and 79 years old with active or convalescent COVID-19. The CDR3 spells CASSLDEAPEAFF. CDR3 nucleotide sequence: TGTGCCAGCAGCTTAGATGAGGCCCCTGAAGCTTTCTTT.